This T cell receptor (beta chain) was sequenced for a study of early T cells in non-severe SARS-CoV-2 infection. Overall study findings and caveats: Missing private and CD4 specificities, VDJdb matching favored anti-spike CD8 responses.

Researchers tagged individual cDNA molecules with unique molecular identifiers. TCRdb re-derived calls from the 5' RACE reads in MiXCR, one entry per CDR3 protein. The repertoire has fewer than 85,000 distinct CDR3 sequences, around 15% of them found once; the top ten carry 9.5% to 15%. Trimming left V 8 bases short and J 7 bases short, with 13 bases between. The germline gives CDR1 MNHEY, CDR2 SMNVEV (reference sequence). The CDR3 is 12 residues long. In regard to this clonotype: The antigen is unknown.

The sample taken for sequencing was whole blood. The sequence was obtained from an adult who was a healthcare worker with PCR-confirmed SARS-CoV-2 infection or an uninfected control (not recorded which). V gene TRBV27 combines with J gene TRBJ2-3, with D tentatively TRBD1 or TRBD2 (6 bases each). CDR3: CASVGGGYTQYF. The DNA for the CDR3 is TGTGCCAGCGTAGGAGGGGGTTATACGCAGTATTTT.